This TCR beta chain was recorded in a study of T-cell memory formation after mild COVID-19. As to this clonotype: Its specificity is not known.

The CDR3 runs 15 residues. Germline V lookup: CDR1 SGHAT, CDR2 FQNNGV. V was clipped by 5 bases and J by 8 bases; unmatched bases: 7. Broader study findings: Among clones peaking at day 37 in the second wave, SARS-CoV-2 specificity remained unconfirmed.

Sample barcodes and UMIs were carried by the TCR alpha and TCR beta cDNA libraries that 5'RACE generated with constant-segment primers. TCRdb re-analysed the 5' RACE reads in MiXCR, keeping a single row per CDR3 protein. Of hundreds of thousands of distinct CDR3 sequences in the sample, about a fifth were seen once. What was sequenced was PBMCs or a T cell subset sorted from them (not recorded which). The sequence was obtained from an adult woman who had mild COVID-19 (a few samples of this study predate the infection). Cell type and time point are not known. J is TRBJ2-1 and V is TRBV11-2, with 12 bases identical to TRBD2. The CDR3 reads CASSPPGLAGHEQFF. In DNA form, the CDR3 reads TGTGCCAGCAGCCCCCCGGGACTAGCGGGCCATGAGCAGTTCTTC.